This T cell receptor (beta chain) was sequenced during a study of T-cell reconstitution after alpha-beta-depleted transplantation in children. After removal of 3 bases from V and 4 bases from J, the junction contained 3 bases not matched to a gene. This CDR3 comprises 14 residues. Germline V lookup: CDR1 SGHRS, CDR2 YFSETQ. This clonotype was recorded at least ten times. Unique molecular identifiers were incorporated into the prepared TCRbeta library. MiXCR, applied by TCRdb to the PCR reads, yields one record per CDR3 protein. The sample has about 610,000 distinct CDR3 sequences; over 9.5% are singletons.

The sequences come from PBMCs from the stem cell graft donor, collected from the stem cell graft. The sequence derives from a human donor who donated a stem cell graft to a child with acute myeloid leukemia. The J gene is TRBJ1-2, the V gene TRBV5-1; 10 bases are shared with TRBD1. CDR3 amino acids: CASSSGQGGYGYTF. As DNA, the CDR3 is TGCGCCAGCAGCTCAGGACAGGGGGGCTATGGCTACACCTTC.